This TCR beta chain was retrieved from a study of blood T cell repertoires in COVID-19. Study overall: Whether acute or convalescent, the COVID-19 samples came from the United States, Italy and Spain. Sample material is recorded as cDNA or gDNA derived from T cells, B-cell-depleted T cells, or PBMCs.

The CDR3 is 14 amino acids. The ends lost 4 bases at V and 5 bases at J; junction bases unmatched: 5. The V gene's germline CDR1 is SGHRS and CDR2 YFSETQ. In the authors' workflow: Amplification from reference gene primers served as the basis for estimated nucleated cell counts. Some clones are missing from TCRdb's copy, which holds only in-frame ones; the method was immunoSEQ multiplex PCR. V, J and clone size were drawn from that table, and D and trimming were deduced from the DNA. The data show about 160,000 clones, approximately 80% seen once. Sequencing was carried out using peripheral blood. This sequence originates from a man aged 60-69 years with acute or convalescent COVID-19. The gene calls are TRBV5-1 and TRBJ2-2, with 7 bases fitting TRBD1. The CDR3, as DNA: TGCGCCAGCAGCGGGGGACAGTCGACCGGGGAGCTGTTTTTT. Its protein is CASSGGQSTGELFF.